The T cell receptor (beta chain) under discussion was sequenced for a study of shared clonotypes between healthy human individuals. At the level of the study: Used for every donor were three CD4 naive, three CD4 memory, two CD8 naive and one CD8 memory plate.

This CDR3 has 15 amino acids. J lost 5 bases, V lost 1 base, and 2 bases had no gene match. CDR1 is KGHSH, CDR2 LQKENI, per germline. General study findings and limits: The genetic and exposure-history diversity represented was limited by few donors. Only blood underwent sampling, and tissue repertoires likely differ.

Remarks on this clone: Its specificity is not known.

At the deep level, the assay was run. Profiled with immunoSEQ multiplex PCR; TCRdb holds only in-frame clones, not every one. The repertoire has roughly 1 million clones, around 74% of them found once; the top ten carry about 1.5%. The sequenced material came from memory CD4+ T cells sorted from blood. Subset: CD45RA-negative fraction. This TCR was sampled from a young man in good health. The V gene is TRBV18, the J gene TRBJ1-6; 7 bases match TRBD1. In nucleotides, the CDR3 is TGTGCCAGCTCACCACAGGGGGCGGATAATTCACCCCTCCACTTT. This codes for CASSPQGADNSPLHF. Full variable domain (outside the CDR3, taken from reference TRBV18 and TRBJ1-6): NAGVMQNPRHLVRRRGQEARLRCSPMKGHSHVYWYRQLPEEGLKFMVYLQKENIIDESGMPKERFSAEFPKEGPSILRIQQVVRGDSAAYFCASSPQGADNSPLHFGNGTRLTVT.